The T cell receptor (beta chain) described here comes from a study of shared clonotypes between healthy human individuals. Selected positively for CCR7 and CD45RO-negative, naive CD8 cells excluded terminally differentiated effector memory CD45RA+ cells. TCRdb's copy holds only in-frame clones and misses some; the assay was immunoSEQ multiplex PCR. This sample has about 2.1 million clones, with around 93% found just once. The CDR3 has 16 residues. Germline V gene data show CDR1 as MNHEY and CDR2 as SMNVEV (reference sequence). Trimming cost V 2 bases and J 4 bases; bases outside gene matches: 4. Regarding this clone: The same CDR3 arises from other DNA sequences in this sample as well.

J is TRBJ2-3 and V is TRBV27; TRBD1 matches at 12 bases. Sequencing was performed on naive CD8+ T cells from PBMCs. The sequence was obtained from a man in his late teens or twenties in good health. Some clones in this sample may be carry-over from other donors' samples. This CDR3 reads CASSLLGTGGADTQYF. The CDR3 DNA is TGTGCCAGCAGTTTACTTGGGACAGGGGGCGCAGATACGCAGTATTTT.